This paragraph reports one T cell receptor beta chain. This CDR3 is built from 16 residues. Germline CDR1 reads PRHDT; CDR2 reads FYEKMQ (reference sequence). Germline trimming cut 4 bases from V and 3 bases from J; bases unmatched to any gene: 7. The record originates from a study of T-cell memory formation after mild COVID-19. Amplification by 5'RACE using constant-segment primers produced TCR alpha and TCR beta cDNA libraries that carried sample barcodes and UMIs. TCRdb analysed the 5' RACE reads with MiXCR anew, one entry per CDR3 protein. The sample shows fewer than 60,000 distinct CDR3 sequences, roughly an eighth of them seen only once.

The chain uses TRBV13 and TRBJ2-1; the match to TRBD1 covers 9 bases. The sequence was collected from a young man who had mild COVID-19 (a few samples of this study predate the infection). Cell type and time point are not known. The specimen sequenced was PBMCs or a T cell subset sorted from them (not recorded which). The CDR3 region has the DNA TGTGCCAGCAGCTCATACGGGACAGGGAACTACAATGAGCAGTTCTTC. It specifies CASSSYGTGNYNEQFF.